The sample holds a few counts of the clone carrying this T cell receptor beta chain. The antigen is not known. V was trimmed by 2 bases and J by 1 base, leaving 11 bases between them. CDR1 is LNHDA and CDR2 is SQIVND in the germline V gene (reference sequence). The CDR3 contains 16 residues. The data were taken from a study of T-cell reconstitution after alpha-beta-depleted transplantation in children. Overall study findings and caveats: A year post-transplant, T-cell counts and diversity derived mostly from newly produced T cells. By about two months after transplant, alpha-beta T cells reportedly arose from several hundred graft clones that had expanded. At day 60, the high TCRbeta diversity found in some patients originated from recipient T cells and thymic progenitors that had survived.

Unique molecular identifiers were used to barcode this TCRbeta library. MiXCR, applied by TCRdb to the PCR reads, yields one record per CDR3 protein. Among some 450,000 distinct CDR3 sequences listed, 43% were seen once. The sequences come from PBMCs, collected before TCRalphabeta/CD19-depleted stem cell transplant. The receptor was isolated from a girl aged 2 to 9 with aplastic anemia, due to receive a stem cell transplant. This chain links TRBV19 with TRBJ2-2; D is perhaps TRBD1 or TRBD2 (5 bases each). DNA of the CDR3: TGTGCCAGTAGTATATCCGGGACCGTGAACACCGGGGAGCTGTTTTTT. Its protein product is CASSISGTVNTGELFF.